This T cell receptor beta chain was observed in a study of T cell repertoires in cytomegalovirus infection. Study summary: Through public TCR beta signatures, both CMV infection and matching HLA type were indicated.

Trimming left V 5 bases short and J 2 bases short, with 10 bases between. Germline lookup yields CDR1 MNHEY and CDR2 SVGAGI. The CDR3 extends over 13 amino acids. TCRdb independently ran MiXCR on the reads; one entry per CDR3 protein. Of 200,000 or so distinct CDR3 sequences in the sample, 25% to 30% are singletons; the top ten hold 31%. Findings and limits, study-wide: Clonotypes of TCR beta that were HLA-C-restricted and CMV-specific dominated the ex vivo response. Summed frequency of shared TCR beta families picked out CMV carriers who also had the relevant HLA.

With respect to this clonotype: Its antigen remains unknown.

The specimen was PBMCs. The chain links TRBV6-5 to TRBJ2-7; TRBD1 is a possible D gene (6 bases). The source is a human donor in good health (CMV status not recorded). Some clones in this sample may be carry-over from other donors' samples. CDR3 in DNA: TGTGCCAGCAGTACCCAGGGGACCTACGAGCAGTACTTC. Residues: CASSTQGTYEQYF.